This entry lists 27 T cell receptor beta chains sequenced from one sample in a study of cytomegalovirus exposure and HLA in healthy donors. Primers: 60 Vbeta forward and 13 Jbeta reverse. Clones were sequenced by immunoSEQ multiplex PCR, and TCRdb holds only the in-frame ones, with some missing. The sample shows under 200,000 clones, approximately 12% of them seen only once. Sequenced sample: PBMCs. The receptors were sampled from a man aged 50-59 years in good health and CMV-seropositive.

The CDR3 loop reads CASRTRQGLSGYTF. CDR3 nucleotide sequence: TGTGCCAGCAGAACAAGACAGGGACTTTCAGGCTACACCTTC. This sequence joins TRBV7-2 and TRBJ1-2; 7 bases are shared with TRBD1. Germline CDR1 is SGHTA and CDR2 is FQGNSA. The CDR3 consists of 14 residues. Trimming cost V 6 bases and J 8 bases; bases outside gene matches: 12.

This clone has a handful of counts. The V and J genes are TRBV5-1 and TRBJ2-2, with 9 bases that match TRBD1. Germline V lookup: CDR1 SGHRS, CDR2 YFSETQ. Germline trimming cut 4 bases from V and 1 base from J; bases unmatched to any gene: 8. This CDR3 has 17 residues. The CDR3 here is CASSPGQGPMNTGELFF. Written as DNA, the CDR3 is TGCGCCAGCAGCCCCGGACAGGGGCCAATGAACACCGGGGAGCTGTTTTTT. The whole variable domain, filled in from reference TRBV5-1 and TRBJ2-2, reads KAGVTQTPRYLIKTRGQQVTLSCSPISGHRSVSWYQQTPGQGLQFLFEYFSETQRNKGNFPGRFSGRQFSNSRSEMNVSTLELGDSALYLCASSPGQGPMNTGELFFGEGSRLTVL.

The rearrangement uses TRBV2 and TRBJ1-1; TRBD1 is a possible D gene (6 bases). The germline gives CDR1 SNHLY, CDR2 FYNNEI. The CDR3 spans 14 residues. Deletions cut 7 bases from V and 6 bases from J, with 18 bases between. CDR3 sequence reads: CASTTLQGSAEAFF. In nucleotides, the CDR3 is TGTGCCAGCACCACCTTACAGGGTTCGGCTGAAGCTTTCTTT.

The CDR3: CASSYKDRDTEAFF. CDR3 coding DNA: TGTGCCAGCAGTTATAAGGACAGAGACACTGAAGCTTTCTTT. The chain recombines TRBV6-6 with TRBJ1-1, with a weak D call TRBD1 (6 bases). Germline V gene sequence: CDR1 MNHNY, CDR2 SVGAGI (reference sequence). Trimming cost V 3 bases and J 3 bases, with 11 bases left between them. This CDR3 spans 14 amino acids.

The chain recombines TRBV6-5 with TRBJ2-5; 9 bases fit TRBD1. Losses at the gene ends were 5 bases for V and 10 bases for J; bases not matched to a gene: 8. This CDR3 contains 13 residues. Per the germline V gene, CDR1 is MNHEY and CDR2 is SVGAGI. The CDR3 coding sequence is TGTGCCAGCAGTCGGGACAGGGCTATGATCCAGTACTTC. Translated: CASSRDRAMIQYF.

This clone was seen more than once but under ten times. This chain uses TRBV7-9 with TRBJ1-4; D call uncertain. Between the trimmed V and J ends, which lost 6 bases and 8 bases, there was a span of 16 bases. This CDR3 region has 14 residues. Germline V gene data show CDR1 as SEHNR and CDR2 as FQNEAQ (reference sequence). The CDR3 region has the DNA TGTGCCAGCAGGTCGGCCCGCTTGGAGGAAAAACTGTTTTTT. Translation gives CASRSARLEEKLFF. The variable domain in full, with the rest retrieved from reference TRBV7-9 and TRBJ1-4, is DTGVSQNPRHKITKRGQNVTFRCDPISEHNRLYWYRQTLGQGPEFLTYFQNEAQLEKSRLLSDRFSAERPKGSFSTLEIQRTEQGDSAMYLCASRSARLEEKLFFGSGTQLSVL.

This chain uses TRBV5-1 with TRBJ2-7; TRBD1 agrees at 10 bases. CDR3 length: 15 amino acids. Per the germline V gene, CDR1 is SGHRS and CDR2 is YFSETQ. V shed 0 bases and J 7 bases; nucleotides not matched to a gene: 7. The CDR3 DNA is TGCGCCAGCAGCTTGGCCCGACAGGGGGCTAAAGAGCAGTACTTC. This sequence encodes CASSLARQGAKEQYF.

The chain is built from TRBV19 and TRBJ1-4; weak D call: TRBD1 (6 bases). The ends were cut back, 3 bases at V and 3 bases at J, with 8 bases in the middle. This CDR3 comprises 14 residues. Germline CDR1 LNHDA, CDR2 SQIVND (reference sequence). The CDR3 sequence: CASSIWTANEKLFF. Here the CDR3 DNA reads TGTGCCAGTAGTATCTGGACAGCTAATGAAAAACTGTTTTTT. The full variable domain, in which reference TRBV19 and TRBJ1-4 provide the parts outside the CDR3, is DGGITQSPKYLFRKEGQNVTLSCEQNLNHDAMYWYRQDPGQGLRLIYYSQIVNDFQKGDIAEGYSVSREKKESFPLTVTSAQKNPTAFYLCASSIWTANEKLFFGSGTQLSVL.

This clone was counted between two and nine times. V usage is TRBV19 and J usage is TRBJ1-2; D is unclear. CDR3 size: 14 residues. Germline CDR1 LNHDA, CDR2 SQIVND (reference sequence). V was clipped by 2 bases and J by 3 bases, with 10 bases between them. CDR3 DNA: TGTGCCAGTAGTATAACCGGCGGTGACTATGGCTACACCTTC. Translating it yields CASSITGGDYGYTF.

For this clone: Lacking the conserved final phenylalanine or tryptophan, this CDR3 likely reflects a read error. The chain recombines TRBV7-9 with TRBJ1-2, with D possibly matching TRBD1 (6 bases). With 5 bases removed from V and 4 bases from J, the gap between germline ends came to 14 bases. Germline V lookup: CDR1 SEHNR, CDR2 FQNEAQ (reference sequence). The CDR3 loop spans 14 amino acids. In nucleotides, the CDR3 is TGTGCCAGCAGCCGACCAGGGGCCGGCTATGGCTACACCATC. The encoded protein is CASSRPGAGYGYTI.

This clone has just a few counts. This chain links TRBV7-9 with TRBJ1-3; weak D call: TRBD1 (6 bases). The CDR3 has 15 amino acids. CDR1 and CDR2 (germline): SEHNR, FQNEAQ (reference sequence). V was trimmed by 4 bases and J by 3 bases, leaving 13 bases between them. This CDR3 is CASSSETGNGNTIYF. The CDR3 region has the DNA TGTGCCAGCAGCTCCGAAACAGGGAATGGAAACACCATATATTTT.

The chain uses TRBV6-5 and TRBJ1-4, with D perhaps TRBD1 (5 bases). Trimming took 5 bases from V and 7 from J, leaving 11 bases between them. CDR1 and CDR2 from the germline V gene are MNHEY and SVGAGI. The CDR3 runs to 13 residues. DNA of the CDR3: TGTGCCAGCAGTAGGACAATCGGTGAAAAACTGTTTTTT. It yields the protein CASSRTIGEKLFF.

The CDR3 region has the DNA TGCAGTGGACAAGGTGAAAAACTGTTTTTT. Translated, it gives CSGQGEKLFF. The chain recombines TRBV20-1 with TRBJ1-4; D is unresolved. Trimming left V 7 bases short and J 7 bases short, with 7 bases between. CDR1 and CDR2 from the germline V gene are DFQATT and SNEGSKA (reference sequence). This CDR3 is built from 10 residues.

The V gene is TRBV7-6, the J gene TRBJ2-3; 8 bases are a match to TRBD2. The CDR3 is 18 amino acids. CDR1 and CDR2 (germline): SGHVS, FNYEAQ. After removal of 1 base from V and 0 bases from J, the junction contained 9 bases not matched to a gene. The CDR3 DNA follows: TGTGCCAGCAGCTTAGGAGCGGGGGCGTGGGGTAGCACAGATACGCAGTATTTT. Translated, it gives CASSLGAGAWGSTDTQYF.

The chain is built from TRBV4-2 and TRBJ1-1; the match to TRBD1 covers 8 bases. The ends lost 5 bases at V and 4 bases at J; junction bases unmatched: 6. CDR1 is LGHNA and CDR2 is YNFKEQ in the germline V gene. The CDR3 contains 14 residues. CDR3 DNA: TGTGCCAGCAGCTCCCACAGGGGGGGCACTGAAGCTTTCTTT. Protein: CASSSHRGGTEAFF.

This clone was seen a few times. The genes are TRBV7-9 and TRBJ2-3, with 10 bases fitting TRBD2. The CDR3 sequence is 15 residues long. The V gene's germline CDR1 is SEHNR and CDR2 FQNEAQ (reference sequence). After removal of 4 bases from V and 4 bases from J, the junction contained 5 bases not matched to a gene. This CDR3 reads CASSSLAGASDTQYF. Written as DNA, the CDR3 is TGTGCCAGCAGCTCCCTAGCGGGGGCATCAGATACGCAGTATTTT.

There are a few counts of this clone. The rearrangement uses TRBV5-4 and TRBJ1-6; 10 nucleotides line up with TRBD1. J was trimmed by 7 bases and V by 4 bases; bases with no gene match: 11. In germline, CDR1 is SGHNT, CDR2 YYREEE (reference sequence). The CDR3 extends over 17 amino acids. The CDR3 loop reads CASSVGPGQGRNSPLHF. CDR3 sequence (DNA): TGTGCCAGCAGCGTGGGACCGGGACAGGGGAGGAATTCACCCCTCCACTTT.

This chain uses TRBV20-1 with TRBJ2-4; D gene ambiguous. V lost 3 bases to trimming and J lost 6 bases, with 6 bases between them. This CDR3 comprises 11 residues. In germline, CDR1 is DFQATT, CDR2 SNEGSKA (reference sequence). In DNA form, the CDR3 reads TGCAGTGCTAGTCACAGAAACATTCAGTACTTC. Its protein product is CSASHRNIQYF.

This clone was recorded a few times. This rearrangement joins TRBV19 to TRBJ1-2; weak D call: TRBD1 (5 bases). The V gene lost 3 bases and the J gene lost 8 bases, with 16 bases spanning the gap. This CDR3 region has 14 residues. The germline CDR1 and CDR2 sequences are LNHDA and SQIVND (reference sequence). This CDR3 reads CASSISPRVGGYTF. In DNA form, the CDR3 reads TGTGCCAGTAGTATTTCTCCCAGGGTGGGAGGCTACACCTTC.

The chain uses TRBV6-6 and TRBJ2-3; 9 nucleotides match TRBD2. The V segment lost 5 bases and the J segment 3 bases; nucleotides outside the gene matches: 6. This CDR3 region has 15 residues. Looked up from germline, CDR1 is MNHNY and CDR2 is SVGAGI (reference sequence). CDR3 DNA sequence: TGTGCCAGCAGTCCTCTAGCGGGGCGAACAGATACGCAGTATTTT. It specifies CASSPLAGRTDTQYF.

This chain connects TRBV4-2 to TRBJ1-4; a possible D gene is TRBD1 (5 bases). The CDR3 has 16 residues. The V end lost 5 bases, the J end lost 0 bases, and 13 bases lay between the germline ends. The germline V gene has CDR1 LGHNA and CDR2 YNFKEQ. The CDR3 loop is CASSEQTVATNEKLFF. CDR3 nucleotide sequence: TGTGCCAGCAGCGAACAGACAGTTGCAACTAATGAAAAACTGTTTTTT.

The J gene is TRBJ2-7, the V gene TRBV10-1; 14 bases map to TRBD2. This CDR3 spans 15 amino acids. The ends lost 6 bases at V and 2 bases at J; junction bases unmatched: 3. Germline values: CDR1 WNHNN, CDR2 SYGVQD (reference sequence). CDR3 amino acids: CASRGGLAGAYEQYV. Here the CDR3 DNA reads TGCGCCAGCAGGGGGGGACTAGCGGGGGCCTACGAGCAGTACGTC.

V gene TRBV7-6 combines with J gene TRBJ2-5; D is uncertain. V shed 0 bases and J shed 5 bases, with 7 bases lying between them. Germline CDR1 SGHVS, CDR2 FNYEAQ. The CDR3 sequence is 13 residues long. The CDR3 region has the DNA TGTGCCAGCAGCTTAGCGGCCTGGGAGACCCAGTACTTC. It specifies CASSLAAWETQYF.

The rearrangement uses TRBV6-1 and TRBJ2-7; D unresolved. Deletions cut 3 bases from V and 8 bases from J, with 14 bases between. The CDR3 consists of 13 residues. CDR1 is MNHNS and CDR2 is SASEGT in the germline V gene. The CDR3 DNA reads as TGTGCCAGCAGTGACGGCCAGGTCAGCCAGCAGTACGTC. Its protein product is CASSDGQVSQQYV.

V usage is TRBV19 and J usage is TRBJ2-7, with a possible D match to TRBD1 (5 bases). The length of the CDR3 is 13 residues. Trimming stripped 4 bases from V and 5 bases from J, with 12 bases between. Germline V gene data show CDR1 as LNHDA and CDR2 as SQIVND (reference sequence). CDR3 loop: CASSRQPGDEQYF. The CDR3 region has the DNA TGTGCCAGTAGTAGACAGCCTGGGGACGAGCAGTACTTC.

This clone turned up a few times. CDR3 sequence (DNA): TGTGCCAGCAGCGTTTCCTCTAGGACAGGGGGCAGCACCGGGGAGCTGTTTTTT. It is translated as CASSVSSRTGGSTGELFF. The chain recombines TRBV9 with TRBJ2-2, with 11 bases fitting TRBD1. The germline V gene has CDR1 SGDLS and CDR2 YYNGEE. J was trimmed by 4 bases and V by 2 bases; bases with no gene match: 10. The CDR3 totals 18 residues.

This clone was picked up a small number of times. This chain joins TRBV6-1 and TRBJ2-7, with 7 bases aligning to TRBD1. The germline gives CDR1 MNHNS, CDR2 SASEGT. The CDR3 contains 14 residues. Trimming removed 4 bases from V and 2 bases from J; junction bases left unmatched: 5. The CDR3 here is CASSVAGGTYEQYV. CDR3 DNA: TGTGCCAGCAGTGTGGCAGGGGGAACCTACGAGCAGTACGTC.